Listed below are T cell receptor beta chains from one sample, sequenced in a study of graft-versus-host responses after intestinal transplantation. Assay: immunoSEQ multiplex PCR; the TCRdb copy retains only in-frame clones and omits some. This sample has several thousand clones, with 20% to 25% found just once. Sequenced material: alloreactive CD4+ T cells from a mixed lymphocyte reaction culture, taken before transplantation. The receptor source for this set is a human patient who was an organ donor for intestinal transplantation. Both conserved end residues are part of each CDR3. Fields, in order: CDR3 length, J gene, clone size, D gene, V gene, CDR3 DNA, CDR3 protein. The D gene is left open where the match is weak. Clone size appears in some rows only: once, few, many, or a class for an expanded clone.

CDR3 length: 14
J gene: TRBJ1-5
clone size: .
D gene: .
V gene: TRBV4-3
CDR3 DNA: TGCGCCAGCAGTCCCAGGGATAGCAATCAGCCCCAGCATTTT
CDR3 protein: CASSPRDSNQPQHF

CDR3 length: 16
J gene: TRBJ2-2
clone size: few
D gene: .
V gene: TRBV18
CDR3 DNA: TGTGCCAGCTCACCCCAAGCAGATACGAACACCGGGGAGCTGTTTTTT
CDR3 protein: CASSPQADTNTGELFF

CDR3 length: 15
J gene: TRBJ1-2
clone size: .
D gene: TRBD1
V gene: TRBV15
CDR3 DNA: TGTGCCACCAGCCCCGGGACAGCGGTACTTTATGGCTACACCTTC
CDR3 protein: CATSPGTAVLYGYTF

CDR3 length: 17
J gene: TRBJ2-3
clone size: few
D gene: TRBD1
V gene: TRBV5-6
CDR3 DNA: TGTGCCAGCAGCTTTTTGGGGACAGCACTCAGCACAGATACGCAGTATTTT
CDR3 protein: CASSFLGTALSTDTQYF

CDR3 length: 16
J gene: TRBJ1-5
clone size: .
D gene: .
V gene: TRBV30
CDR3 DNA: TGTGCCTGGAGGAGAAAGGGACTTCGTTTCAATCAGCCCGTGCATTTT
CDR3 protein: CAWRRKGLRFNQPVHF

CDR3 length: 19
J gene: TRBJ2-1
clone size: few
D gene: TRBD2
V gene: TRBV27
CDR3 DNA: TGTGCCAGCAGTTCCGGACTAGCGGGGGGGCTATTTACCTACAATGAGCAGTTCTTC
CDR3 protein: CASSSGLAGGLFTYNEQFF

CDR3 length: 13
J gene: TRBJ1-2
clone size: .
D gene: .
V gene: TRBV19
CDR3 DNA: TGTGCCAGTAGTATCGAAAGGGGCAATGGCTACACCTTC
CDR3 protein: CASSIERGNGYTF

CDR3 length: 12
J gene: TRBJ1-4
clone size: few
D gene: .
V gene: TRBV25-1
CDR3 DNA: TGTGCCAGTACAGGGTTAAATGAAAAACTGTTTTTT
CDR3 protein: CASTGLNEKLFF

CDR3 length: 11
J gene: TRBJ1-1
clone size: few
D gene: .
V gene: TRBV30
CDR3 DNA: TGTGCCTGGAGTGTAATGGTAGAAGCTTTCTTT
CDR3 protein: CAWSVMVEAFF

CDR3 length: 15
J gene: TRBJ1-2
clone size: .
D gene: TRBD1
V gene: TRBV6-5
CDR3 DNA: TGTGCCAGCAGATCCCCTAGACAGGGGAGGTATGGCTACACCTTC
CDR3 protein: CASRSPRQGRYGYTF

CDR3 length: 15
J gene: TRBJ1-2
clone size: .
D gene: .
V gene: TRBV29-1
CDR3 DNA: TGCAGCGTTGCCTTGGGGGGGGCCGCGTCCTATGGCTACACCTTC
CDR3 protein: CSVALGGAASYGYTF

CDR3 length: 16
J gene: TRBJ1-5
clone size: medium-sized
D gene: .
V gene: TRBV30
CDR3 DNA: TGTGCCTGGAGGAGAAAGGGACTTCGTTTCAATCAGCCCCAGCATTTT
CDR3 protein: CAWRRKGLRFNQPQHF

CDR3 length: 16
J gene: TRBJ2-5
clone size: medium-sized
D gene: .
V gene: TRBV4-2
CDR3 DNA: TGTGCCAGCAGCCAAGTTGCGGGCCTCCCGGAGGCGGTCCAGTACTTC
CDR3 protein: CASSQVAGLPEAVQYF

CDR3 length: 15
J gene: TRBJ1-3
clone size: .
D gene: .
V gene: TRBV18
CDR3 DNA: TGTGCCAGCTCCCCACGCAGGCCTTCTGGAAACACCATATATTTT
CDR3 protein: CASSPRRPSGNTIYF